In its sample, the clone carrying this T cell receptor beta chain was seen a few times. Germline is not matched at one junction end, which may reflect a read error. RNA transcripts provided the source from which TCR beta CDR3 regions were amplified. A set of HTBI primers served as the primers for a first-round RT-PCR of the TCR CDR3. TCRdb re-called the multiplex PCR reads with MiXCR, one entry per CDR3 protein. This table holds hundreds of thousands of distinct CDR3 sequences, roughly 16% found once. Germline CDR1 SQVTM, CDR2 ANQGSEA. The CDR3 is made up of 13 amino acids. This record comes from a study of T cells in Graves' hyperthyroidism and ophthalmopathy.

The sequenced sample consisted of blood. The clonotype was recovered from a woman in her forties with Graves' ophthalmopathy. The chain couples TRBV29-1 to TRBJ2-1; TRBD1 agrees at 8 bases. CDR3 sequence (DNA): TGCAGCGTCGAAGGGGACAGGAGCAATGAGCAGTTCTTC. Protein product: CSVEGDRSNEQFF.